This T cell receptor beta chain was captured by sequencing in a study of T cells after posttransplantation cyclophosphamide. Of note for this clone: Its specificity is unknown.

CDR3 length equals 16 residues. Germline V gene lookup returns CDR1 SGHRS and CDR2 YFSETQ. After removal of 4 bases from V and 4 bases from J, the junction contained 9 bases not matched to a gene. Profiled with immunoSEQ multiplex PCR; TCRdb holds only in-frame clones, not every one. The table shows tens of thousands of clones, with about 94% occurring only once. Notes on the study in general: Blood and skin or GI T cell repertoires showed limited TRB overlap.

The TCR originated in a woman in her 30s in good health and a related stem cell transplant donor. The specimen sequenced was PBMCs. The rearrangement uses TRBV5-1 and TRBJ2-5; 11 bases align to TRBD1. Written as DNA, the CDR3 is TGCGCCAGCAGCCCTGGGACAGGGGGGAATCGAGAGACCCAGTACTTC. Its protein is CASSPGTGGNRETQYF.